These T cell receptor beta chains were read from a single sample in a study of T cells in Graves' hyperthyroidism and ophthalmopathy. Each CDR3 protein gets one entry after TCRdb re-called the multiplex PCR reads with MiXCR. The data show 700,000 or so distinct CDR3 sequences, about a sixth seen once. The sequenced material came from blood. Receptors originate from a man aged 18 to 29 with Graves' hyperthyroidism. The CDR3 runs from the conserved cysteine through the conserved F or W. The order of the fields is D gene, V gene, J gene, clone size, CDR3 protein, CDR3 DNA. A D gene is named only where the DNA matches it firmly. Only some rows state a clone size, as once, few, many or a class for expanded clones.

D gene: .
V gene: TRBV6-5
J gene: TRBJ1-1
clone size: .
CDR3 protein: CASSYLGREAFF
CDR3 DNA: TGTGCCAGCAGTTACCTCGGCAGGGAAGCTTTCTTT

D gene: TRBD2
V gene: TRBV28
J gene: TRBJ2-4
clone size: many
CDR3 protein: CASSLTPGGTENIQYF
CDR3 DNA: TGTGCCAGCAGTTTAACCCCCGGGGGGACGGAAAACATTCAGTACTTC

D gene: TRBD2
V gene: TRBV7-2
J gene: TRBJ2-7
clone size: few
CDR3 protein: CASSSRTSRQYF
CDR3 DNA: TGTGCCAGCAGTTCTCGGACTAGCCGGCAGTACTTC

D gene: TRBD1
V gene: TRBV2
J gene: TRBJ1-4
clone size: .
CDR3 protein: CASLGTAKGEKLFF
CDR3 DNA: TGTGCCAGCTTAGGGACAGCGAAGGGTGAAAAACTGTTTTTT

D gene: TRBD2
V gene: TRBV5-1
J gene: TRBJ2-3
clone size: few
CDR3 protein: CASSSLAGPLMSTDTQYF
CDR3 DNA: TGCGCCAGCAGCTCCCTAGCGGGACCCTTAATGAGCACAGATACGCAGTATTTT

D gene: .
V gene: TRBV19
J gene: TRBJ2-7
clone size: .
CDR3 protein: CASSIESPGAFYEQYF
CDR3 DNA: TGTGCCAGTAGTATAGAAAGTCCGGGGGCATTCTACGAGCAGTACTTC

D gene: TRBD2
V gene: TRBV28
J gene: TRBJ2-2
clone size: few
CDR3 protein: CASTELAGGNTGELFF
CDR3 DNA: TGTGCCAGCACCGAACTAGCGGGGGGGAACACCGGGGAGCTGTTTTTT

D gene: TRBD2
V gene: TRBV2
J gene: TRBJ2-5
clone size: once
CDR3 protein: CASRAGLAGHYQETQYF
CDR3 DNA: TGTGCCAGCAGAGCGGGACTAGCGGGGCACTACCAAGAGACCCAGTACTTC

D gene: TRBD1
V gene: TRBV10-3
J gene: TRBJ2-5
clone size: many
CDR3 protein: CATMRQGAETQYF
CDR3 DNA: TGTGCCACCATGAGACAGGGGGCAGAGACCCAGTACTTC

D gene: TRBD2
V gene: TRBV30
J gene: TRBJ2-1
clone size: many
CDR3 protein: CAWSAGRTSGSSYNEQFF
CDR3 DNA: TGTGCCTGGAGTGCCGGTAGGACTAGCGGGAGCTCCTACAATGAGCAGTTCTTC

D gene: .
V gene: TRBV5-5
J gene: TRBJ1-1
clone size: many
CDR3 protein: CASSWSGNMNTEAFF
CDR3 DNA: TGTGCCAGCAGCTGGTCAGGCAATATGAACACTGAAGCTTTCTTT

D gene: .
V gene: TRBV2
J gene: TRBJ2-2
clone size: many
CDR3 protein: CASSEGTVNTGELFF
CDR3 DNA: TGTGCCAGCAGTGAAGGGACAGTTAACACCGGGGAGCTGTTTTTT

D gene: .
V gene: TRBV20-1
J gene: TRBJ2-7
clone size: few
CDR3 protein: CSARDGTSRPYEQYF
CDR3 DNA: TGCAGTGCTAGAGATGGTACTAGCCGACCCTACGAGCAGTACTTC

D gene: .
V gene: TRBV2
J gene: TRBJ1-2
clone size: many
CDR3 protein: CASSGLTGPYGYTF
CDR3 DNA: TGTGCCAGCAGTGGCTTGACAGGTCCCTATGGCTACACCTTC

D gene: TRBD1
V gene: TRBV20-1
J gene: TRBJ2-7
clone size: .
CDR3 protein: CSARGPTGGYYEQYF
CDR3 DNA: TGCAGTGCTAGAGGCCCGACAGGGGGCTACTACGAGCAGTACTTC

D gene: TRBD1
V gene: TRBV28
J gene: TRBJ2-5
clone size: .
CDR3 protein: CASSLLTGKETQYF
CDR3 DNA: TGTGCCAGCAGTTTATTGACAGGGAAGGAGACCCAGTACTTC

D gene: TRBD2
V gene: TRBV28
J gene: TRBJ2-1
clone size: many
CDR3 protein: CASRLTSGSAQFF
CDR3 DNA: TGTGCCAGCAGGCTCACTAGCGGGAGTGCGCAGTTCTTC

D gene: TRBD1
V gene: TRBV10-3
J gene: TRBJ1-2
clone size: .
CDR3 protein: CAIRRGQLFNYGYTF
CDR3 DNA: TGTGCCATCAGAAGGGGACAGCTATTTAACTATGGCTACACCTTC

D gene: .
V gene: TRBV7-9
J gene: TRBJ1-1
clone size: many
CDR3 protein: CATSMAMNTEAFF
CDR3 DNA: TGTGCCACCTCGATGGCCATGAACACTGAAGCTTTCTTT

D gene: .
V gene: TRBV11-2
J gene: TRBJ1-1
clone size: many
CDR3 protein: CASSLPTEAFF
CDR3 DNA: TGTGCCAGCAGCCTGCCCACTGAAGCTTTCTTT

D gene: .
V gene: TRBV7-2
J gene: TRBJ2-7
clone size: .
CDR3 protein: CASSVQGSPRYEQYF
CDR3 DNA: TGTGCCAGCAGCGTCCAGGGGTCCCCGCGCTACGAGCAGTACTTC

D gene: TRBD1
V gene: TRBV7-9
J gene: TRBJ2-7
clone size: .
CDR3 protein: CASRAARGNLVGEQYF
CDR3 DNA: TGTGCCAGCAGAGCTGCCAGGGGGAATTTAGTAGGCGAGCAGTACTTC

D gene: .
V gene: TRBV18
J gene: TRBJ1-1
clone size: .
CDR3 protein: CASSPSQGNSEAFF
CDR3 DNA: TGTGCCAGCTCACCTAGCCAGGGAAATTCTGAAGCTTTCTTT

D gene: .
V gene: TRBV7-2
J gene: TRBJ2-1
clone size: .
CDR3 protein: CASRRDIDEQFF
CDR3 DNA: TGTGCCAGTAGACGGGACATCGATGAGCAGTTCTTC

D gene: .
V gene: TRBV4-2
J gene: TRBJ1-2
clone size: few
CDR3 protein: CASSQDWSNAVYGYTF
CDR3 DNA: TGTGCCAGCAGCCAAGATTGGTCTAACGCCGTCTATGGCTACACCTTC

D gene: .
V gene: TRBV28
J gene: TRBJ2-7
clone size: many
CDR3 protein: CASSLDAGYEQYF
CDR3 DNA: TGTGCCAGCAGTTTAGACGCAGGTTACGAGCAGTACTTC

D gene: TRBD2
V gene: TRBV6-1
J gene: TRBJ2-5
clone size: .
CDR3 protein: CASSSSGMVRGETQYF
CDR3 DNA: TGTGCCAGCAGTTCTAGCGGGATGGTACGAGGGGAGACCCAGTACTTC

D gene: TRBD1
V gene: TRBV30
J gene: TRBJ2-5
clone size: many
CDR3 protein: CAWSPGQALPETQYF
CDR3 DNA: TGTGCCTGGAGTCCAGGACAGGCATTACCGGAGACCCAGTACTTC

D gene: TRBD1
V gene: TRBV11-2
J gene: TRBJ2-4
clone size: many
CDR3 protein: CASSPDRSKNIQYF
CDR3 DNA: TGTGCCAGCAGCCCGGACAGGTCCAAAAACATTCAGTACTTC

D gene: .
V gene: TRBV7-9
J gene: TRBJ2-5
clone size: many
CDR3 protein: CASSSPPRETQYF
CDR3 DNA: TGTGCCAGCAGCTCTCCACCGAGGGAGACCCAGTACTTC

D gene: .
V gene: TRBV7-2
J gene: TRBJ2-1
clone size: many
CDR3 protein: CASSLRNSYNEQFF
CDR3 DNA: TGTGCCAGCAGCTTAAGGAACTCCTACAATGAGCAGTTCTTC

D gene: TRBD2
V gene: TRBV28
J gene: TRBJ2-1
clone size: many
CDR3 protein: CASSFASGTEQFF
CDR3 DNA: TGTGCCAGCAGTTTCGCTAGCGGGACTGAGCAGTTCTTC

D gene: TRBD2
V gene: TRBV7-2
J gene: TRBJ2-1
clone size: few
CDR3 protein: CASSSSGLADEQFF
CDR3 DNA: TGTGCCAGCAGCTCGTCGGGACTAGCCGATGAGCAGTTCTTC

D gene: TRBD2
V gene: TRBV24-1
J gene: TRBJ2-3
clone size: few
CDR3 protein: CATSDLAGLSTDTQYF
CDR3 DNA: TGTGCCACCAGTGATTTAGCGGGACTCAGCACAGATACGCAGTATTTT

D gene: TRBD1
V gene: TRBV28
J gene: TRBJ2-2
clone size: many
CDR3 protein: CASSSPDPSRQGIITGELFF
CDR3 DNA: TGTGCCAGCAGTTCACCAGACCCATCGCGACAGGGTATTATTACCGGGGAGCTGTTTTTT

D gene: .
V gene: TRBV2
J gene: TRBJ2-1
clone size: few
CDR3 protein: CASSEIGRFSYNEQFF
CDR3 DNA: TGTGCCAGCAGTGAAATAGGGCGGTTCTCCTACAATGAGCAGTTCTTC

D gene: .
V gene: TRBV12-3/TRBV12-4
J gene: TRBJ2-4
clone size: few
CDR3 protein: CASSFPLGSVAKNIQYF
CDR3 DNA: TGTGCCAGCAGTTTTCCCCTTGGGAGCGTAGCCAAAAACATTCAGTACTTC

D gene: TRBD1
V gene: TRBV30
J gene: TRBJ1-2
clone size: few
CDR3 protein: CASGTGYILDGYTF
CDR3 DNA: TGTGCCTCCGGGACAGGATATATTCTGGATGGCTACACCTTC

D gene: .
V gene: TRBV12-3/TRBV12-4
J gene: TRBJ1-3
clone size: few
CDR3 protein: CASSITGSGNTIYF
CDR3 DNA: TGTGCCAGCAGTATTACAGGGTCTGGAAACACCATATATTTT

D gene: TRBD1
V gene: TRBV10-3
J gene: TRBJ1-2
clone size: .
CDR3 protein: CAIRDRGYGYTF
CDR3 DNA: TGTGCCATCCGGGACAGGGGCTATGGCTACACCTTC

D gene: .
V gene: TRBV6-1
J gene: TRBJ1-1
clone size: few
CDR3 protein: CASSEGWGVTFF
CDR3 DNA: TGTGCCAGCAGTGAAGGGTGGGGGGTAACTTTCTTT

D gene: TRBD2
V gene: TRBV4-3
J gene: TRBJ2-1
clone size: .
CDR3 protein: CASSHGLAGVGNEQFF
CDR3 DNA: TGCGCCAGCAGCCACGGACTAGCGGGAGTAGGCAATGAGCAGTTCTTC

D gene: .
V gene: TRBV2
J gene: TRBJ2-1
clone size: .
CDR3 protein: CASSGRRLDNEQFF
CDR3 DNA: TGTGCCAGCAGTGGCCGACGTTTGGACAATGAGCAGTTCTTC

D gene: .
V gene: TRBV4-1
J gene: TRBJ2-3
clone size: .
CDR3 protein: CASSLPRSSGYTDTQYF
CDR3 DNA: TGCGCCAGCAGCCTGCCCCGGAGTAGCGGCTACACAGATACGCAGTATTTT

D gene: .
V gene: TRBV7-9
J gene: TRBJ2-1
clone size: .
CDR3 protein: CASDPLGLVEGEQFF
CDR3 DNA: TGTGCCAGCGATCCTCTCGGGCTAGTAGAGGGTGAGCAGTTCTTC

D gene: .
V gene: TRBV12-3/TRBV12-4
J gene: TRBJ2-2
clone size: many
CDR3 protein: CASSPGNTGELFF
CDR3 DNA: TGTGCCAGCAGCCCAGGGAACACCGGGGAGCTGTTTTTT

D gene: .
V gene: TRBV11-2
J gene: TRBJ2-4
clone size: many
CDR3 protein: CASSLPGQQNIQYF
CDR3 DNA: TGTGCCAGCAGCCTTCCGGGGCAGCAAAACATTCAGTACTTC

D gene: TRBD1
V gene: TRBV28
J gene: TRBJ1-4
clone size: .
CDR3 protein: CASSPGQDTGTNEKLFF
CDR3 DNA: TGTGCCAGCAGCCCGGGACAGGATACGGGGACTAATGAAAAACTGTTTTTT

D gene: .
V gene: TRBV6-5
J gene: TRBJ2-5
clone size: few
CDR3 protein: CASSYDRGSWATQETQYF
CDR3 DNA: TGTGCCAGCAGTTACGACCGGGGGTCTTGGGCAACCCAAGAGACCCAGTACTTC

D gene: .
V gene: TRBV6-2/TRBV6-3
J gene: TRBJ2-1
clone size: many
CDR3 protein: CASSYPGRANEQFF
CDR3 DNA: TGTGCCAGCAGTTACCCCGGCAGGGCCAATGAGCAGTTCTTC

D gene: .
V gene: TRBV20-1
J gene: TRBJ1-3
clone size: .
CDR3 protein: CSARDLGNTIYF
CDR3 DNA: TGCAGTGCTAGAGATCTTGGAAACACCATATATTTT